The TCR beta chain described here comes from a study of T cells in Graves' hyperthyroidism and ophthalmopathy (dated by TCRdb to the late 2010s). For the wider study: Peripheral blood was sampled at the time of initial diagnosis, prior to any treatment. TCR Vbeta CDR3 sequencing of 135 peripheral blood samples (roughly 43 ophthalmopathy, some 75 hyperthyroidism and roughly 17 progressor patients) is reported in the paper. TCR V-J signatures able to tell the groups apart were searched for in a discovery cohort of 90 to 100 patients, of whom under 45 had Graves' ophthalmopathy and about 60 had stable Graves' hyperthyroidism. The study also compared thyroid tissue and blood T-cell repertoires from about 6 Graves' hyperthyroidism patients. The 95 to 100 discovery patients were randomly divided into training and test sets at a 7:3 ratio. Once sampling was done, hyperthyroidism patients were given methimazole at a starting dose of 30 mg daily, whereas ophthalmopathy patients were given high-dose intravenous methylprednisolone. An independent validation cohort of under 20 hyperthyroidism patients and about 15 patients who later progressed to ophthalmopathy tested prospective prediction of ophthalmopathy.

With regard to this clonotype: The antigen this receptor binds is unknown. Per-base quality was not reported, and no clone a single base away is much larger than it.

The investigation overall reported the following: In validation, progression to ophthalmopathy was predicted by the model with around 70% sensitivity and roughly 76% specificity, a median of around 6.5 months before onset. A model built on a 13 V-J signature distinguished ophthalmopathy from stable hyperthyroidism, reaching around 88% sensitivity and about 81% specificity in cross-validation and 80%/75% in testing. Most expanded thyroid clonotypes (frequency above 0.001) were also detected in blood, suggesting blood repertoires may reflect thyroid immune responses. No statistical method was used to set the sample size in advance, and investigators knew the group allocation.

The CDR3 numbers 11 residues from cysteine through phenylalanine. CDR3 DNA only is kept here, 33 bases in frame from base 1. Sequences SQVTM (CDR1) and ANQGSEA (CDR2) are obtained from the germline V gene. Trimming costs V 3 bases and J 9 bases, and their ends lie 9 bases apart. The TCR beta CDR3 regions were amplified from RNA transcripts. The first round of RT-PCR for the TCR CDR3 was performed with the HTBI primer set and the Qiagen OneStep RT-PCR kit. The libraries were constructed in a second round of multiplex PCR and then size-selected and purified. The libraries were sequenced on an Illumina HiSeq2000 using paired-end 100 bp reads. As for the authors' bioinformatics: SOAPnuke was used to process the raw data, throwing out any read that contained adapters or uncalled bases, had a mean Phred below 15, or lacked an exact constant-primer or identifier match. High-quality paired reads were merged with COPE v1.2.5, and unique nucleotide sequences were defined as clonotypes. MiTCR v1.1 was used to align clonotypes to the IMGT TRBV, TRBD and TRBJ reference segments. Analysis was restricted to V-J combinations with a frequency above 0.0001, which covered 98% to 99.2% of repertoires. The TCS score was defined as the ratio of F50 (clonal expansion) to E x V (chaos), calculated using BLOSUM62-based TCRdist between CDR3 peptides within each V-J. Welch's t-statistics and random forest reduced fewer than 600 V-J features to roughly 13, which were used in a naive Bayes classifier (R e1071). TCRdb trimmed the raw reads at Q25, called clones with MiXCR and kept productive beta chains. Identical CDR3 protein sequences are pooled into one entry, listed with their most common genes and DNA. Clone size and V and J calls follow TCRdb, not the original study. The sample profile shows about 360,000 distinct CDR3 sequences; about 25% of them were found once. More than 60% of the sample goes to the ten largest clones.

Stable Graves' hyperthyroidism was defined as the absence of progression to ophthalmopathy over 18 months of follow-up. Hyperthyroidism patients were aged 18 to 65 years and newly diagnosed, with disease duration of less than 2 months. Exclusion was applied to patients with uncontrolled infections, other autoimmune diseases, pregnancy or lactation. Diagnoses were established on the basis of clinical symptoms, serum thyroxine and TRAb, thyroid ultrasound, and orbital computed tomography. Ficoll-Paque density gradient centrifugation was used to isolate PBMCs from 8 to 10 ml of fresh peripheral blood. Total RNA was extracted with Trizol reagent, and quality was checked on an Agilent 2100 Bioanalyzer.

Sequenced: blood. Here the chain combines TRBV29-1 and TRBJ2-1; a confident D gene designation cannot be given. The source is a man aged 45-65 years with Graves' hyperthyroidism. The nucleotide sequence reads TGCAGCGTTGAGGTCCTAGTTGAGCAGTTCTTC. Its coded protein is CSVEVLVEQFF.